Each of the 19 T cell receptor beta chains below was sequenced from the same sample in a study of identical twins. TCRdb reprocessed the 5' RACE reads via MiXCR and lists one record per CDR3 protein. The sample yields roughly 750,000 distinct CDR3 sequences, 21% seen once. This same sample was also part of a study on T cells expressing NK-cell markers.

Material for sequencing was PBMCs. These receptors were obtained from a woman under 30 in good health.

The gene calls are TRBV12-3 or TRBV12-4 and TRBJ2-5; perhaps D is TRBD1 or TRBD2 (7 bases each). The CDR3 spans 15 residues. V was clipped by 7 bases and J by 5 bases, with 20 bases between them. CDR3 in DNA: TGTGCCAGCACCAAGGGGAGGGGGCGTACGGAGACCCAGTACTTC. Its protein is CASTKGRGRTETQYF.

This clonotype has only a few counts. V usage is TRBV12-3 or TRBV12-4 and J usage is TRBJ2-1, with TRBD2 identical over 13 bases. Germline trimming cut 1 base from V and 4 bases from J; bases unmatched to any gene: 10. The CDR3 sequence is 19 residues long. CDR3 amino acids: CASSLVGPTSGGAYNEQFF. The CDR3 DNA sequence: TGTGCCAGCAGTTTAGTGGGGCCAACTAGCGGGGGGGCGTACAATGAGCAGTTCTTC.

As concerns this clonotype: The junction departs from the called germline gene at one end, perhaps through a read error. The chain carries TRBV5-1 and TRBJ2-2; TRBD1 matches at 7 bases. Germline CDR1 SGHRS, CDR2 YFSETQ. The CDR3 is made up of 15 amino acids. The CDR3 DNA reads TGCGCCAGCAGCTTGGGGGACAGAGACACCGGGAAGCTGTTTTTT. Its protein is CASSLGDRDTGKLFF.

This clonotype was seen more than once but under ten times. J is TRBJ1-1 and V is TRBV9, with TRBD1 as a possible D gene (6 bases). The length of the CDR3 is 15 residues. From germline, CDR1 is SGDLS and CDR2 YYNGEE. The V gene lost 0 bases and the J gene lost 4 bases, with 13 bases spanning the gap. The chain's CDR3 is CASSVVVGGATEAFF. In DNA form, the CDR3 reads TGTGCCAGCAGCGTAGTTGTAGGGGGAGCCACTGAAGCTTTCTTT.

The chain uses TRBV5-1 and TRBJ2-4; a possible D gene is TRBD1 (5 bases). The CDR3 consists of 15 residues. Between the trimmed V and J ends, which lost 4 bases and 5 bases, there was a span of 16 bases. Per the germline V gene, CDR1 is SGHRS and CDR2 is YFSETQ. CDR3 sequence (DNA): TGCGCCAGCAGCGGGGCGCTGGGAACGGAAAACATTCAGTACTTC. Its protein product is CASSGALGTENIQYF. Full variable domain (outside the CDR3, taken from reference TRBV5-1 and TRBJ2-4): KAGVTQTPRYLIKTRGQQVTLSCSPISGHRSVSWYQQTPGQGLQFLFEYFSETQRNKGNFPGRFSGRQFSNSRSEMNVSTLELGDSALYLCASSGALGTENIQYFGAGTRLSVL.

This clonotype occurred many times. CDR3 bases: TGTGCCAGCAGCCTACTAGCGGCACGTAGCACAGATACGCAGTATTTT. Translating it yields CASSLLAARSTDTQYF. The rearrangement links TRBV27 to TRBJ2-3; 8 bases match TRBD2. The ends lost 6 bases at V and 0 bases at J; junction bases unmatched: 8. The CDR3 sequence is 16 residues long. Germline CDR1 is MNHEY and CDR2 is SMNVEV (reference sequence).

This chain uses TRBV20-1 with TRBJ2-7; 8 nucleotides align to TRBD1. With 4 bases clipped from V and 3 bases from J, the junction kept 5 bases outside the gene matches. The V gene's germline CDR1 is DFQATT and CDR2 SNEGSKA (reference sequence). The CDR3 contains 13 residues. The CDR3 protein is CSANDRGSYEQYF. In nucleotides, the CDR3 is TGCAGTGCTAATGACAGGGGAAGCTACGAGCAGTACTTC.

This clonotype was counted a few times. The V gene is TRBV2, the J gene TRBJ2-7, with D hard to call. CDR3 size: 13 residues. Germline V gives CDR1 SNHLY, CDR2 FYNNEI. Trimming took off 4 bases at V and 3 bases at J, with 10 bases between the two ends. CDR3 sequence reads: CASSVSLGYEQYF. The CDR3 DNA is TGTGCCAGCAGTGTATCTCTGGGCTACGAGCAGTACTTC.

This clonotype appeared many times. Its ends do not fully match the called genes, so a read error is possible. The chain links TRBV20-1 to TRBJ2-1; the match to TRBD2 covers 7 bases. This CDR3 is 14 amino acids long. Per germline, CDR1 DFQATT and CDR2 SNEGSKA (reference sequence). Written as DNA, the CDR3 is TGCAGTGCGAGAGGCCCGGGGGGAGGGCCTGAGCAGTTCTTC. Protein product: CSARGPGGGPEQFF.

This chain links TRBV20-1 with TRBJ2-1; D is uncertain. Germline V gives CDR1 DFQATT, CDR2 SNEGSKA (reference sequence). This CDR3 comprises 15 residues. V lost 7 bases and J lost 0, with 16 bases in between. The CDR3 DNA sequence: TGCAGTGTTAACACCAGTCCCAGCTCCTACAATGAGCAGTTCTTC. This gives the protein CSVNTSPSSYNEQFF.

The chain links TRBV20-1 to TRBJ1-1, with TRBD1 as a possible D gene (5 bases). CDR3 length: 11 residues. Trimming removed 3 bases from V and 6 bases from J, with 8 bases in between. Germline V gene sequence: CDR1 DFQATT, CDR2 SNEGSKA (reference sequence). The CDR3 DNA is TGCAGTGCTAGGGGGGGGTCTGAAGCTTTCTTT. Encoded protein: CSARGGSEAFF.

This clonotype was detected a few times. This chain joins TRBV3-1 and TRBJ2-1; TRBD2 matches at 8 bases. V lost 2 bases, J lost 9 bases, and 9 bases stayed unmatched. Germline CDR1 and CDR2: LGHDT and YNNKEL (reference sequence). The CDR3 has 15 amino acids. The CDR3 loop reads CASSQYSGTAGEQFF. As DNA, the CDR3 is TGTGCCAGCAGCCAATATAGCGGGACCGCCGGTGAGCAGTTCTTC.

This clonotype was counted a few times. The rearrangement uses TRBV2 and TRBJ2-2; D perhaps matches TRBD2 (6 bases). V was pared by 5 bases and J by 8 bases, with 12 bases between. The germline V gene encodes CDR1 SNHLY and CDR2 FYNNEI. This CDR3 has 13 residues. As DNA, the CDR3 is TGTGCCAGCAGTAGTTCGGGAGTAGGGGAGCTGTTTTTT. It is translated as CASSSSGVGELFF.

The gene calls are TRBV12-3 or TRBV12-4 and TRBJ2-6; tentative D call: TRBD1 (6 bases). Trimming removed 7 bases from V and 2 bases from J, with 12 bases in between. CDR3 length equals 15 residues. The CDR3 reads CASILQGAGANVLTF. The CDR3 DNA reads TGTGCCAGCATCCTACAGGGAGCTGGGGCCAACGTCCTGACTTTC.

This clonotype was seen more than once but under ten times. The DNA for the CDR3 is TGTGCCAGCCAGGGGGCCACTGAAGCTTTCTTT. Amino acid sequence: CASQGATEAFF. The chain joins TRBV2 to TRBJ1-1; TRBD1 matches at 8 bases. The CDR3 length is 11 residues. Germline CDR1 reads SNHLY; CDR2 reads FYNNEI. V lost 8 bases, J lost 4 bases, and 0 bases stayed unmatched.

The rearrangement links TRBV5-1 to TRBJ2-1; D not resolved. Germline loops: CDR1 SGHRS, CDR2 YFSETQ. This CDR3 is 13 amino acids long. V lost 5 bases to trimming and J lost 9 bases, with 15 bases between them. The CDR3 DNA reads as TGCGCCAGCAGTCCACTAACCCCCCCTGAGCAGTTCTTC. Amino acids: CASSPLTPPEQFF.

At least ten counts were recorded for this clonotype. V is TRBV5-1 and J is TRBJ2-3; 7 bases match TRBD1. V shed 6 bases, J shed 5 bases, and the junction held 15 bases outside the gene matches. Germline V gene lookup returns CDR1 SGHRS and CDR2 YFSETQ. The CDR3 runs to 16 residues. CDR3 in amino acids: CASTYLHRGVEDTQYF. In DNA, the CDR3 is TGCGCCAGCACGTACCTCCACAGGGGCGTCGAAGATACGCAGTATTTT.

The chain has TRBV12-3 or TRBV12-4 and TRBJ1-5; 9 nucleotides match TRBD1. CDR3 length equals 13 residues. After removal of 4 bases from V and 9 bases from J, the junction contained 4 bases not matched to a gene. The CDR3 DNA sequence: TGTGCCAGCAGTTCGGACAGGGGAACGCCCCAGCATTTT. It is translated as CASSSDRGTPQHF.

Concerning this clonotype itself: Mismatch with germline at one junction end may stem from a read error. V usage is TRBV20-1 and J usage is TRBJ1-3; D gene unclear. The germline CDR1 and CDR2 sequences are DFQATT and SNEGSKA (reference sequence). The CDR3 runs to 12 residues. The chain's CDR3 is CSARVTGNTIYF. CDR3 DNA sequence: TGCAGTGCCAGAGTTACGGGAAACACCATATATTTT.